Below, 15 T cell receptor beta chains from the same sample are listed, as sequenced in a study of shared clonotypes between healthy human individuals. CD45RO-negative, CCR7-selected cells formed the naive CD8 fraction, which excluded terminally differentiated effector memory CD45RA+ cells. The method was immunoSEQ multiplex PCR; TCRdb's version includes in-frame clones alone and lacks a portion of them. The sample lists roughly 570,000 clones; roughly 98% were seen once. Sequencing was carried out using naive CD8+ T cells sorted from blood. The origin of the receptors is a man under 40 in good health.

The sample holds one count of this clone. The rearrangement links TRBV29-1 to TRBJ2-1; no firm D call. V lost 6 bases, J lost 7 bases, and 10 bases lay in between. The CDR3 length is 11 residues. CDR1 is SQVTM, CDR2 ANQGSEA, per germline. CDR3 nucleotide sequence: TGCAGCGTCAGAGACGCGAATGAGCAGTTCTTC. Its protein is CSVRDANEQFF.

The chain has TRBV7-9 and TRBJ1-1; TRBD1 might be the D (5 bases). V lost 5 bases and J lost 2, with 12 bases in between. This CDR3 is built from 14 residues. Germline CDR1 is SEHNR and CDR2 is FQNEAQ (reference sequence). CDR3 loop: CASSPTGVNTEAFF. DNA for the CDR3: TGTGCCAGCAGCCCCACGGGGGTCAACACTGAAGCTTTCTTT.

On this clone itself: Compared with germline, one end of the junction differs, possibly owing to a read error. This chain joins TRBV14 and TRBJ2-7; D is unresolved. Germline V CDR1 and CDR2: SGHDN, FVKESK. The CDR3 sequence is 14 residues long. CDR3 loop: CASSQGLERPERYF. The CDR3 region has the DNA TGTGCCAGCAGCCAAGGACTGGAACGACCCGAGCGGTACTTC.

V is TRBV27 and J is TRBJ2-7, with a weak D call TRBD1 (7 bases). Germline V gives CDR1 MNHEY, CDR2 SMNVEV (reference sequence). V was pared by 1 base and J by 1 base, with 14 bases between. This CDR3 region has 16 residues. CDR3 bases: TGTGCCAGCAGTTTATACGGGCAGGGGGGATCCTACGAGCAGTACTTC. It specifies CASSLYGQGGSYEQYF.

The chain employs TRBV4-3 and TRBJ2-7, with D tentatively TRBD2 (6 bases). This CDR3 is 16 amino acids long. Per the germline V gene, CDR1 is LGHNA and CDR2 is YSLEER. With 1 base removed from V and 3 bases from J, the gap between germline ends came to 16 bases. The DNA for the CDR3 is TGCGCCAGCAGCCAAGCATTAGCGGTCGCCGACTACGAGCAGTACTTC. Protein sequence: CASSQALAVADYEQYF.

The rearrangement links TRBV9 to TRBJ2-5; 8 bases align to TRBD2. V trimming: 4 bases; J trimming: 4 bases; junction bases outside the gene matches: 21. CDR1 SGDLS and CDR2 YYNGEE come from the germline V gene. There are 19 residues in the CDR3. CDR3 DNA sequence: TGTGCCAGCAGCCCCGCTACCGCATTAGCGGGGTCTCCGGGAGAGACCCAGTACTTC. Translated, it gives CASSPATALAGSPGETQYF.

Written as DNA, the CDR3 is TGCGCCAGCAGCCAGGGGAGCCGGGGTGAAAAACTGTTTTTT. Protein: CASSQGSRGEKLFF. The chain employs TRBV4-3 and TRBJ1-4, with D unresolved. V was pared by 3 bases and J by 7 bases, with 12 bases between. The CDR3 runs to 14 residues. Germline assignment: CDR1 LGHNA and CDR2 YSLEER.

This chain joins TRBV28 and TRBJ2-1; no clear D gene. V lost 2 bases and J 10 bases, leaving 9 bases between the germline ends. The CDR3 runs 12 residues. Germline CDR1 MDHEN, CDR2 SYDVKM. The CDR3 nucleotides read TGTGCCAGCAGTTTAGGGCAGATAGAGCAGTTCTTC. As protein: CASSLGQIEQFF.

V usage is TRBV28 and J usage is TRBJ2-7; D might be TRBD2 (6 bases). Trimming shortened V by 3 bases and J by 5 bases, and 17 bases separated the two germline ends. Germline CDR1 MDHEN, CDR2 SYDVKM. CDR3 length: 15 amino acids. This CDR3 is CASSFSGLPSHEQYF. Written as DNA, the CDR3 is TGTGCCAGCAGTTTTTCGGGACTCCCTTCGCACGAGCAGTACTTC. Full variable domain (missing parts from reference TRBV28 and TRBJ2-7): DVKVTQSSRYLVKRTGEKVFLECVQDMDHENMFWYRQDPGLGLRLIYFSYDVKMKEKGDIPEGYSVSREKKERFSLILESASTNQTSMYLCASSFSGLPSHEQYFGPGTRLTVT.

The chain is built from TRBV28 and TRBJ2-1, with TRBD2 matching 7 bases. In germline, CDR1 is MDHEN, CDR2 SYDVKM. This CDR3 is 15 amino acids long. J lost 0 bases, V lost 6 bases, and 5 bases had no gene match. The CDR3 sequence: CASRTGTNSYNEQFF. CDR3 nucleotides: TGTGCCAGCAGGACCGGGACTAACTCCTACAATGAGCAGTTCTTC.

A remark on this clone: The sample carries other DNA sequences with the same CDR3. V gene TRBV29-1 combines with J gene TRBJ2-7; TRBD2 agrees at 13 bases. V lost 3 bases to trimming and J lost 3 bases; unmatched junction nucleotides: 2. Per the germline V gene, CDR1 is SQVTM and CDR2 is ANQGSEA. There are 14 residues in the CDR3. Here the CDR3 reads CSVDGLAGDYEQYF. The CDR3, as DNA: TGCAGCGTTGACGGACTAGCGGGAGACTACGAGCAGTACTTC.

The gene calls are TRBV7-8 and TRBJ2-1; D not resolved. The CDR3 sequence is 14 residues long. V shed 4 bases and J shed 4 bases, with 11 bases lying between them. CDR1 SGHVS and CDR2 FQNEAQ come from the germline V gene. DNA of the CDR3: TGTGCCAGCAGCTCCTTATTCCCTTACAATGAGCAGTTCTTC. It encodes CASSSLFPYNEQFF.

This sequence joins TRBV7-2 and TRBJ2-2; D not certain. The CDR3 length is 12 residues. V gave up 1 base and J gave up 6 bases, with 3 bases separating them. Germline CDR1 and CDR2: SGHTA and FQGNSA. CDR3 DNA sequence: TGTGCCAGCAGCTTAGAGGCCGGGGAGCTGTTTTTT. Translation: CASSLEAGELFF.

V is TRBV5-5 and J is TRBJ2-1; 10 nucleotides agree with TRBD2. V gave up 0 bases and J gave up 4 bases; unmatched junction bases: 13. CDR3 length equals 19 residues. The germline V gene encodes CDR1 SGHKS and CDR2 YYEKEE (reference sequence). The CDR3 loop reads CASSLVAGGRISRYNEQFF. Here the CDR3 DNA reads TGTGCCAGCAGCTTGGTAGCGGGAGGACGTATCTCCCGTTACAATGAGCAGTTCTTC. Using reference TRBV5-5 and TRBJ2-1 for the parts outside the CDR3, the full variable domain is DAGVTQSPTHLIKTRGQQVTLRCSPISGHKSVSWYQQVLGQGPQFIFQYYEKEERGRGNFPDRFSARQFPNYSSELNVNALLLGDSALYLCASSLVAGGRISRYNEQFFGPGTRLTVL.

The rearrangement links TRBV11-2 to TRBJ2-7, with 11 bases that match TRBD1. This CDR3 is 17 amino acids long. CDR1 and CDR2 (germline): SGHAT, FQNNGV. V was clipped by 0 bases and J by 5 bases; unmatched bases: 9. The CDR3 DNA sequence: TGTGCCAGCAGCTTAGACTGGGGACAGGGGGATCTCCACGAGCAGTACTTC. This encodes CASSLDWGQGDLHEQYF.